Shown below are 29 T cell receptor beta chains from a single sample sequenced in a study of vaccination effects on CD4 cells after COVID-19. Viral peptide pools were used in the ViraFEST assay to expand antigen-specific CD4+ T cells, and sequencing came afterward. Researchers isolated CD4+ T cells once roughly nine days of culture had elapsed. Participants got two doses of BNT162b2 or mRNA-1273 vaccine. These TCRs are of unknown antigen specificity. The repertoire was sequenced with immunoSEQ multiplex PCR; TCRdb's copy has only in-frame clones and lacks some. The sample lists over 25,000 clones, roughly four fifths occurring once. The source was CD4+ T cells from PBMCs cultured with HCoV-229E spike peptides, collected after COVID-19 vaccination. These receptors were obtained from a human donor who received a COVID-19 vaccine.

This chain uses TRBV15 with TRBJ1-6; D is undetermined. Germline V lookup: CDR1 LNHNV, CDR2 YYDKDF (reference sequence). The CDR3 extends over 15 amino acids. V lost 0 bases, J lost 5 bases, and 8 bases lay in between. The CDR3 region is CATSREDRNNSPLHF. CDR3 coding DNA: TGTGCCACCAGCAGAGAAGATAGGAATAATTCACCCCTCCACTTT.

The J gene is TRBJ2-5, the V gene TRBV3-1 (or the pseudogene TRBV3-2), with TRBD2 matching over 9 bases. The V and J ends lost 4 bases and 2 bases, in that order; junction bases with no gene match: 5. Germline values: CDR1 LGHDT, CDR2 YNNKEL (reference sequence). The CDR3 runs 15 residues. CDR3 DNA sequence: TGTGCCAGCAGCCCTAGCGGGATTCGGCAAGAGACCCAGTACTTC. Residues: CASSPSGIRQETQYF.

The V gene is TRBV18, the J gene TRBJ1-1; no clear D gene. V shed 6 bases and J shed 2 bases, with 13 bases lying between them. Germline-derived CDR1 and CDR2 are KGHSH and LQKENI. The CDR3 has 14 amino acids. This CDR3 reads CASSPLEANTEAFF. CDR3 bases: TGTGCCAGCTCCCCTTTAGAGGCAAACACTGAAGCTTTCTTT.

This chain uses TRBV6-5 with TRBJ2-1, with D perhaps assigned TRBD1 or TRBD2 (5 bases each). The germline gives CDR1 MNHEY, CDR2 SVGAGI. The CDR3 extends over 13 amino acids. The ends were cut back, 2 bases at V and 4 bases at J, with 6 bases in the middle. The CDR3 nucleotides read TGTGCCAGCAGTTACGGGGGTTACAATGAGCAGTTCTTC. The encoded protein is CASSYGGYNEQFF.

This chain joins TRBV11-3 and TRBJ2-1, with a tentative D call TRBD2 (5 bases). Trimming took 5 bases from V and 3 from J, leaving 8 bases between them. The CDR3 sequence is 13 residues long. Germline loops: CDR1 SGHNT, CDR2 YENEEA. CDR3 region: CASSPRDYNEQFF. The DNA for the CDR3 is TGTGCCAGCAGCCCCCGGGACTACAATGAGCAGTTCTTC.

The chain recombines TRBV7-9 with TRBJ2-1; 8 bases fit TRBD2. Trimming at V came to 5 bases and at J to 1 base, leaving 10 bases not matched to a gene. The CDR3 totals 17 residues. Germline V lookup: CDR1 SEHNR, CDR2 FQNEAQ (reference sequence). The CDR3 region has the DNA TGTGCCAGCAGCCCGCCGACTAGCGCGACATCCTACAATGAGCAGTTCTTC. This codes for CASSPPTSATSYNEQFF.

The chain combines TRBV5-1 with TRBJ2-4; 10 bases match TRBD2. The CDR3 runs 14 residues. The germline V gene encodes CDR1 SGHRS and CDR2 YFSETQ. With V trimmed by 5 bases and J by 12 bases, 11 bases remained unmatched. The CDR3 protein is CASSPSGRASGQYF. Here the CDR3 DNA reads TGCGCCAGCAGTCCCAGCGGGAGGGCCTCTGGTCAGTACTTC.

The chain recombines TRBV12-3 or TRBV12-4 with TRBJ1-5; D uncertain. V lost 3 bases to trimming and J lost 8 bases, with 11 bases between them. This CDR3 is 13 amino acids long. The DNA of the CDR3 is TGTGCCAGCAGTTTTGTAGTTGAGGAGCCCCAGCATTTT. Amino acids: CASSFVVEEPQHF.

The gene calls are TRBV18 and TRBJ2-5, with a tentative D call TRBD1 (6 bases). V lost 4 bases and J 3 bases, leaving 9 bases between the germline ends. CDR1 is KGHSH, CDR2 LQKENI, per germline. CDR3 length: 13 amino acids. CDR3 sequence (DNA): TGTGCCAGCTCACTACGGACAGAAGAGACCCAGTACTTC. Protein: CASSLRTEETQYF.

This sequence joins TRBV4-1 and TRBJ2-6, with a weak D call TRBD2 (5 bases). With 0 bases removed from V and 0 bases from J, the gap between germline ends came to 6 bases. There are 16 residues in the CDR3. Per germline, CDR1 MGHRA and CDR2 YSYEKL. CDR3 sequence: CASSQDGSSGANVLTF. CDR3 nucleotide sequence: TGCGCCAGCAGCCAAGATGGGAGCTCTGGGGCCAACGTCCTGACTTTC.

The chain links TRBV20-1 to TRBJ2-7, with D unclear. From germline, CDR1 is DFQATT and CDR2 SNEGSKA (reference sequence). V lost 3 bases and J lost 1, with 10 bases in between. The CDR3 spans 13 residues. CDR3 nucleotide sequence: TGCAGTGCTAGTGACTGGCGGTCCTACGAGCAGTACTTC. It translates to CSASDWRSYEQYF.

CDR3 sequence: CASSLAGRPDTQYF. CDR3 DNA sequence: TGCGCCAGCAGCTTGGCGGGACGACCAGATACGCAGTATTTT. The J gene is TRBJ2-3, the V gene TRBV5-1; D possibly uses TRBD1 or TRBD2 (5 bases each). The CDR3 extends over 14 amino acids. Germline CDR1 and CDR2: SGHRS and YFSETQ. With 0 bases removed from V and 4 bases from J, the gap between germline ends came to 9 bases. Full variable domain (outside the CDR3, taken from reference TRBV5-1 and TRBJ2-3): KAGVTQTPRYLIKTRGQQVTLSCSPISGHRSVSWYQQTPGQGLQFLFEYFSETQRNKGNFPGRFSGRQFSNSRSEMNVSTLELGDSALYLCASSLAGRPDTQYFGPGTRLTVL.

This chain links TRBV10-1 with TRBJ2-3, with TRBD2 matching over 12 bases. Germline V gene sequence: CDR1 WNHNN, CDR2 SYGVQD (reference sequence). V lost 2 bases and J lost 1; bases outside the gene matches: 10. This CDR3 has 19 amino acids. For the CDR3, the DNA is TGCGCCAGCAGTGAGGTACTAGCGGGGGGCCGCCTTGGCACAGATACGCAGTATTTT. Its translation is CASSEVLAGGRLGTDTQYF.

This clone was detected a few times. The rearrangement uses TRBV19 and TRBJ1-1; possibly TRBD1 for D (5 bases). The V gene lost 4 bases and the J gene lost 4 bases, with 19 bases spanning the gap. The germline gives CDR1 LNHDA, CDR2 SQIVND (reference sequence). CDR3 size: 16 residues. The CDR3 here is CASSTAYQGFSTEAFF. The CDR3 nucleotides read TGTGCCAGTAGTACCGCTTATCAGGGATTTAGCACTGAAGCTTTCTTT.

The CDR3 protein is CASSQDTGATSVHTYEQYF. In nucleotides, the CDR3 is TGTGCCAGCAGCCAAGATACAGGGGCGACTAGCGTGCATACCTACGAGCAGTACTTC. The chain employs TRBV3-1 (or the pseudogene TRBV3-2) and TRBJ2-7; tentatively, D is TRBD2 (8 bases). The CDR3 consists of 19 residues. The germline V and J ends were trimmed by 0 bases and 2 bases, with 23 bases remaining between them. Germline CDR1 is LGHDT and CDR2 is YNNKEL (reference sequence).

Relative to its sample, this clone is medium-sized. The chain employs TRBV10-2 and TRBJ2-7; D is uncertain. The V end was cut by 2 bases, the J end by 0 bases, with 8 bases between. Germline V gene lookup returns CDR1 WSHSY and CDR2 SAAADI. This CDR3 region has 14 residues. The CDR3 DNA reads TGCGCCAGCAGTGAGAGGACGGACTCCTACGAGCAGTACTTC. Protein: CASSERTDSYEQYF.

This chain links TRBV11-2 with TRBJ2-2; no clear D. The germline gives CDR1 SGHAT, CDR2 FQNNGV. CDR3 size: 16 residues. The ends were cut back, 0 bases at V and 4 bases at J, with 12 bases in the middle. The CDR3 DNA is TGTGCCAGCAGCTTAGAGGCGTTCCCCACCACCGGGGAGCTGTTTTTT. As protein: CASSLEAFPTTGELFF.

The rearrangement links TRBV11-2 to TRBJ2-2, with TRBD1 identical over 8 bases. The CDR3 runs to 16 residues. The V segment lost 5 bases and the J segment 5 bases; nucleotides outside the gene matches: 10. Germline CDR1 and CDR2: SGHAT and FQNNGV. The CDR3 loop is CASSPLAGGVTGELFF. The CDR3 region has the DNA TGTGCCAGCAGCCCACTTGCAGGGGGCGTGACCGGGGAGCTGTTTTTT.

This clone appeared a single time. The rearrangement links TRBV5-1 to TRBJ1-5, with D possibly being TRBD1 (6 bases). CDR3 length: 14 amino acids. With 0 bases removed from V and 7 bases from J, the gap between germline ends came to 11 bases. Germline CDR1 SGHRS, CDR2 YFSETQ. This CDR3 is CASSLGGAQQPQHF. CDR3 bases: TGCGCCAGCAGCTTGGGGGGGGCACAGCAGCCCCAGCATTTT.

This clone showed up just once. V gene TRBV3-1 (or the pseudogene TRBV3-2) combines with J gene TRBJ2-7; tentatively, D is TRBD2 (7 bases). The germline CDR1 and CDR2 sequences are LGHDT and YNNKEL (reference sequence). The CDR3 covers 16 residues. Trimming left V 7 bases short and J 3 bases short, with 22 bases between. CDR3 sequence (DNA): TGTGCCAGCACCCATTTGGGGGGCGGGGGCGGCTACGAGCAGTACTTC. This gives the protein CASTHLGGGGGYEQYF.

This clone was seen more than once but under ten times. The chain couples TRBV10-3 to TRBJ2-3, with a possible D match to TRBD1 (7 bases). The CDR3 has 16 amino acids. Germline-derived CDR1 and CDR2 are ENHRY and SYGVKD. V lost 4 bases, J lost 2 bases, and 16 bases lay in between. The CDR3 spells CAISGGQGGTTDTQYF. The CDR3 DNA reads as TGTGCCATCAGTGGCGGGCAGGGGGGTACCACAGATACGCAGTATTTT.

The chain uses TRBV3-1 (or the pseudogene TRBV3-2) and TRBJ2-7; maybe TRBD2 (5 bases). Germline V gene lookup returns CDR1 LGHDT and CDR2 YNNKEL (reference sequence). Trimming shortened V by 2 bases and J by 3 bases, and 5 bases separated the two germline ends. CDR3 size: 12 residues. CDR3 loop: CASSQRGYEQYF. CDR3 DNA sequence: TGTGCCAGCAGCCAACGGGGCTACGAGCAGTACTTC.

The rearrangement uses TRBV28 and TRBJ1-2; tentatively, D is TRBD1 (5 bases). The CDR3 totals 15 residues. Trimming removed 3 bases at V and 4 bases at J, with 15 bases between. The germline gives CDR1 MDHEN, CDR2 SYDVKM. CDR3 amino acids: CASSLGGTWGYGYTF. CDR3 sequence (DNA): TGTGCCAGCAGTTTGGGGGGGACTTGGGGCTATGGCTACACCTTC.

This sequence joins TRBV13 and TRBJ2-2, with D uncertain. The CDR3 totals 14 residues. Germline V gene data show CDR1 as PRHDT and CDR2 as FYEKMQ (reference sequence). V was cut by 4 bases and J by 3 bases, with 9 bases left in between. The CDR3 DNA sequence: TGTGCCAGCAGCTCGGGCCTTTACACCGGGGAGCTGTTTTTT. This encodes CASSSGLYTGELFF.

This rearrangement joins TRBV19 to TRBJ1-2, with TRBD1 as a possible D gene (5 bases). Per germline, CDR1 LNHDA and CDR2 SQIVND (reference sequence). Trimming cost V 3 bases and J 3 bases, with 11 bases left between them. The CDR3 spans 14 residues. CDR3 DNA sequence: TGTGCCAGTAGTATGCAGGGTGGGGACTATGGCTACACCTTC. Its protein is CASSMQGGDYGYTF.

V is TRBV29-1 and J is TRBJ1-1; unclear D gene. The CDR3 sequence is 11 residues long. V gave up 7 bases and J gave up 1 base, with 7 bases separating them. Germline assignment: CDR1 SQVTM and CDR2 ANQGSEA. DNA for the CDR3: TGCAGCGCCCAGTGGAACACTGAAGCTTTCTTT. Translation gives CSAQWNTEAFF.

This chain joins TRBV6-1 and TRBJ1-3; D not certain. The germline CDR1 and CDR2 sequences are MNHNS and SASEGT. CDR3 length equals 14 residues. Trimming removed 2 bases at V and 0 bases at J, with 5 bases between. CDR3 coding DNA: TGTGCCAGCAGTGAACGAAGCTCTGGAAACACCATATATTTT. Its translation: CASSERSSGNTIYF.

Only one count was recorded for this clone. This CDR3 is CAWSGGTSGRSSYNEQFF. The DNA of the CDR3 is TGTGCCTGGAGTGGGGGGACTAGCGGGCGAAGCTCCTACAATGAGCAGTTCTTC. V gene TRBV30 combines with J gene TRBJ2-1, with 12 bases lining up with TRBD2. The CDR3 consists of 18 residues. Germline V gene data show CDR1 as GTSNPN and CDR2 as SVGIG (reference sequence). V shed 1 base, J shed 0 bases, and the junction held 7 bases outside the gene matches.

This clone was detected only a few times. The chain carries TRBV2 and TRBJ2-3; the D is unclear. The germline gives CDR1 SNHLY, CDR2 FYNNEI. V lost 3 bases and J lost 5, with 3 bases in between. The CDR3 covers 11 residues. CDR3 sequence: CASSERDTQYF. The CDR3 DNA reads TGTGCCAGCAGTGAGCGAGATACGCAGTATTTT.